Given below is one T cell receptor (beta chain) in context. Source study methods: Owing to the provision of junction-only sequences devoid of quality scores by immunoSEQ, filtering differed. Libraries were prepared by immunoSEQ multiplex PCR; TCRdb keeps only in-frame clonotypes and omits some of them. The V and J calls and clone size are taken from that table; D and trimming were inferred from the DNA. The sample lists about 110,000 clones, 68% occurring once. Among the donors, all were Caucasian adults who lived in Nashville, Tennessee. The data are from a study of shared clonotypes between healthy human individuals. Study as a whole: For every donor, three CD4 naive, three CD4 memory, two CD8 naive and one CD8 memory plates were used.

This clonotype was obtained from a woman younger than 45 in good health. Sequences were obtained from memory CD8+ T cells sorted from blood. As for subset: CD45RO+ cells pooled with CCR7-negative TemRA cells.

The CDR3 nucleotides are TGTGCCAGCAGCTTTACGGGGGGTGGGTATGAGCAGTTCTTC. This codes for CASSFTGGGYEQFF. The chain recombines TRBV5-4 with TRBJ2-1; TRBD2 aligns across 7 bases. Germline values: CDR1 SGHNT, CDR2 YYREEE (reference sequence). After removal of 2 bases from V and 8 bases from J, the junction contained 7 bases not matched to a gene. The CDR3 totals 14 residues.